This T cell receptor beta chain was identified in a study of T cells after yellow fever vaccination. Study-wide findings and caveats: Weaker overall was a secondary response that nonetheless peaked faster, on day 5 versus 15. Booster sampling recovered most clones from primary vaccination (roughly 97% CD4, approximately 90% CD8). The study noted that FACS-sorted repertoires could contain abundant clonotypes contaminating from the bulk population.

TCR cDNA was made by 5'RACE template switching, adding a universal primer site and UMIs. TCRdb itself ran the 5' RACE reads through MiXCR, one entry per CDR3 protein. The sample includes 350,000 to 450,000 distinct CDR3 sequences, about 6% of them seen just once. Germline-derived CDR1 and CDR2 are SGHRS and YFSETQ. J lost 3 bases, V lost 4 bases, and 5 bases had no gene match. The CDR3 loop spans 15 amino acids. There are a few counts of this clonotype. Its antigen is unidentified. The chain is built from TRBV5-1 and TRBJ2-1; the match to TRBD1 covers 9 bases. The sample consisted of PBMCs, taken 5 days after the yellow fever booster vaccination. The receptor was isolated from a man younger than 40 who received the YFV17D yellow fever vaccine. The CDR3 is CASSPAGQGYNEQFF. In nucleotides, the CDR3 is TGCGCCAGCAGCCCTGCGGGACAGGGCTACAATGAGCAGTTCTTC.